Sequencing of this TCR beta chain was carried out in a study of blood T cells in healthy people across ages. Only a few counts were recorded for this clonotype. Its antigen is unknown. Regarding the study as a whole: Higher diversity, along with more naive CD4+ cells, distinguished long-lived donors from aged donors.

A second PCR of roughly 6 to 12 cycles used a sample-barcoded 5' primer and a J-beta primer mix. TCRdb re-called the 5' RACE reads through MiXCR, storing one row per CDR3 protein. The sample lists 1.4 million or so distinct CDR3 sequences; approximately 43% were seen once. V was clipped by 5 bases and J by 1 base, with 12 bases between them. The CDR3 consists of 15 residues. Germline assignment: CDR1 SGHVS and CDR2 FQNEAQ. The sequencing sample was made of blood. The receptor was derived from a woman aged 18-29 years in good health. The gene calls are TRBV7-8 and TRBJ2-1; a weak D match, TRBD1 (6 bases). CDR3 sequence (DNA): TGTGCCAGCAGCCGAATTGGACAGTCCTACAATGAGCAGTTCTTC. Protein sequence: CASSRIGQSYNEQFF.